These T cell receptor beta chains were read from a single sample in a study of cytomegalovirus exposure and HLA in healthy donors. Measured with immunoSEQ multiplex PCR; TCRdb has only the in-frame clones, and not every one. The data show 100,000 to 150,000 clones, 80% seen once. The material sequenced was PBMCs. All receptors derive from a man in his forties in good health and CMV-seronegative. Each CDR3 is given with its conserved first and last residue.

TRBV6-6	TRBJ2-7	CASNGQGVYEQYF
TRBV19	TRBJ1-1	CASSISSVGTVEAFF
TRBV5-4	TRBJ2-1	CASSSGTSGSHEQFF
TRBV7-9	TRBJ1-1	CASSSWGRDGTPEAFF
TRBV28	TRBJ2-2	CASRASGGSTGELFF
TRBV6-6	TRBJ1-5	CASSFLPTGGDQPQHF
TRBV5-3	TRBJ2-1	CARSLNRVSYNEQFF
TRBV5-1	TRBJ1-1	CASTTGSNTEAFF
TRBV5-1	TRBJ2-6	CASSLLAESSGANVLTF
TRBV10-3	TRBJ2-7	CAIGTSKGYEQYF
TRBV5-6	TRBJ2-7	CASSFRLTGVDSYEQYF
TRBV7-3	TRBJ2-3	CASSLGRGADTQYF
TRBV28	TRBJ2-1	CASSFGTPGDNEQFF
TRBV5-1	TRBJ2-1	CASSVGLAGWDEQFF
TRBV25-1	TRBJ2-3	CASSESHTGDKKYF
TRBV5-1	TRBJ2-5	CASSLVLAPGETQYF
TRBV6-6	TRBJ1-2	CASSYRQEHGYTF
TRBV6-1	TRBJ2-1	CASTGLAGGEEQFF
TRBV2	TRBJ2-1	CARRLAGDNEQFF
TRBV7-7	TRBJ2-2	CASSHTGSGELFF
TRBV5-1	TRBJ1-2	CASSPGTGGDHGYTF
TRBV18	TRBJ1-5	CASALGGNQPQHF
TRBV7-2	TRBJ2-5	CASSFDRQETQYF
TRBV5-1	TRBJ2-3	CASSPGRGGTDTQYF
TRBV28	TRBJ1-1	CASSLHGTVNTEAFF
TRBV30	TRBJ2-2	CAWTVGEGNTGELFF
TRBV5-1	TRBJ2-7	CASSFMGPDYEQYF
TRBV4-1	TRBJ2-5	CASSGGKGIRDSQYF
TRBV7-8	TRBJ1-1	CASTGVDTEAFF
TRBV7-9	TRBJ1-5	CASSPSGQGFNQPQHF
TRBV5-4	TRBJ1-4	CASRRGQGEKLFF
TRBV7-2	TRBJ2-1	CASSLGAGGYEQFF
TRBV7-2	TRBJ2-7	CASSPSGYEQYF
TRBV19	TRBJ2-2	CASRGTGNTGELFF
TRBV5-8	TRBJ1-6	CASSIDRGPALNSPLHF
TRBV28	TRBJ1-2	CASSLTGGSYGYTF